This T cell receptor beta chain comes out of a study of human T cells and chemical hapten exposure. Study-level information: Slight volume differences across pooled libraries mainly accounted for varying per-sample TCR yields. General study points: Expanded TCRs made up significantly more big CDR3 similarity clusters than controls did.

TCRdb itself ran the RACE reads through MiXCR, one entry per CDR3 protein. The table shows roughly 250,000 distinct CDR3 sequences, with roughly 8.9% occurring only once. Time point noted: pre-sensitization, week 0. The treatment denotes: therapeutic diphenylcyclopropenone sensitization with weekly scalp DPC. There are a few counts of this clonotype. Its target is not known. Material: whole blood, obtained in connection with sensitization to the hapten diphenylcyclopropenone (DPC). This clonotype was sampled from a woman in her thirties or forties with alopecia areata. Some clones in this sample may be carry-over from other donors' samples.

The CDR3 region is CASNRQGDWGELFF. The CDR3 region has the DNA TGTGCCAGCAATCGACAGGGTGACTGGGGGGAGCTGTTTTTT. The chain recombines TRBV28 with TRBJ2-2, with 7 bases matching TRBD1. This CDR3 comprises 14 residues. With V trimmed by 7 bases and J by 8 bases, 10 bases remained unmatched. Germline V gene lookup returns CDR1 MDHEN and CDR2 SYDVKM.